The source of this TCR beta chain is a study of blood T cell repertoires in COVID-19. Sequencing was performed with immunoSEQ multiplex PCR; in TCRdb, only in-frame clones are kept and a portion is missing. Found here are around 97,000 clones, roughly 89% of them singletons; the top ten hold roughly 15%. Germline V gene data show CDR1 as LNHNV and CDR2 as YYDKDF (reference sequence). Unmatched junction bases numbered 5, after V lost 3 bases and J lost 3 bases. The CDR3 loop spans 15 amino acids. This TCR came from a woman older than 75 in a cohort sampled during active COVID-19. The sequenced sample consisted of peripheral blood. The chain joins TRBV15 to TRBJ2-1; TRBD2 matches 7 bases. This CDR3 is CATSRDTGGYNEQFF. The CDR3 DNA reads TGTGCCACCAGCAGGGACACGGGGGGCTACAATGAGCAGTTCTTC.